The rows below give T cell receptor beta chains drawn from one sample of a study of T cell responses to AZD1222 COVID-19 vaccine. Profiling relied on immunoSEQ multiplex PCR, and the TCRdb table lists in-frame clones only, not all of them. The table shows about 110,000 clones, with 70% to 90% occurring only once. Sample: peripheral blood, taken on day 0 of AZD1222 vaccination. Every receptor here comes from an adult in good health. The CDR3 runs from the conserved cysteine through the conserved F or W. A D gene is named only where the DNA matches it firmly. Size values are once, few and many counts, or a class for expanded clones, and some rows have none.

D gene: .; clone size: once; J gene: TRBJ1-4; V gene: TRBV7-2; CDR3 protein: CASSLVAEKLFF; CDR3 DNA: TGTGCCAGCAGCTTAGTGGCCGAGAAACTGTTTTTT
D gene: .; clone size: once; J gene: TRBJ1-1; V gene: TRBV6-1; CDR3 protein: CASSESRAWTEAFF; CDR3 DNA: TGTGCCAGCAGTGAATCCAGGGCTTGGACTGAAGCTTTCTTT
D gene: .; clone size: .; J gene: TRBJ2-1; V gene: TRBV10-3; CDR3 protein: CAIDQGPYNEQFF; CDR3 DNA: TGTGCCATCGACCAGGGTCCCTACAATGAGCAGTTCTTC
D gene: .; clone size: .; J gene: TRBJ1-5; V gene: TRBV28; CDR3 protein: CASSSVVSQPQHF; CDR3 DNA: TGTGCCAGCAGTTCAGTGGTAAGTCAGCCCCAGCATTTT
D gene: .; clone size: .; J gene: TRBJ1-2; V gene: TRBV11-2; CDR3 protein: CASSMGPGYRDGYTF; CDR3 DNA: TGTGCCAGCAGCATGGGACCGGGGTACAGGGATGGCTACACCTTC
D gene: .; clone size: .; J gene: TRBJ2-3; V gene: TRBV7-8; CDR3 protein: CASSLAPRGSTDTQYF; CDR3 DNA: TGTGCCAGCAGCTTAGCGCCCCGGGGGAGCACAGATACGCAGTATTTT
D gene: TRBD1; clone size: .; J gene: TRBJ2-3; V gene: TRBV19; CDR3 protein: CASRPGQAPGDTQYF; CDR3 DNA: TGTGCCAGTAGACCAGGACAGGCTCCGGGGGATACGCAGTATTTT
D gene: .; clone size: .; J gene: TRBJ1-1; V gene: TRBV7-2; CDR3 protein: CASSQTGNTEAFF; CDR3 DNA: TGTGCCAGCAGCCAAACAGGGAACACTGAAGCTTTCTTT
D gene: TRBD1; clone size: .; J gene: TRBJ1-2; V gene: TRBV30; CDR3 protein: CAWSLVRGNYGYTF; CDR3 DNA: TGTGCCTGGAGTTTGGTCAGGGGGAACTATGGCTACACCTTC
D gene: TRBD2; clone size: .; J gene: TRBJ2-3; V gene: TRBV5-1; CDR3 protein: CASSLVSGNTDTQYF; CDR3 DNA: TGCGCCAGCAGCTTGGTCAGCGGGAACACAGATACGCAGTATTTT
D gene: TRBD1; clone size: .; J gene: TRBJ1-3; V gene: TRBV3-1/TRBV3-2; CDR3 protein: CASSRDRVSGNTIYF; CDR3 DNA: TGTGCCAGCAGCCGGGACAGGGTATCTGGAAACACCATATATTTT
D gene: .; clone size: few; J gene: TRBJ1-4; V gene: TRBV6-1; CDR3 protein: CASSEAGRYREKLFF; CDR3 DNA: TGTGCCAGCAGTGAAGCGGGCAGGTATAGGGAAAAACTGTTTTTT
D gene: TRBD2; clone size: .; J gene: TRBJ2-5; V gene: TRBV2; CDR3 protein: CASSAEVAGQQETQYF; CDR3 DNA: TGTGCCAGCAGTGCGGAGGTAGCGGGGCAACAAGAGACCCAGTACTTC
D gene: TRBD2; clone size: .; J gene: TRBJ2-3; V gene: TRBV9; CDR3 protein: CASSTGLAGLDTQYF; CDR3 DNA: TGTGCCAGCAGCACCGGACTAGCGGGGTTAGATACGCAGTATTTT
D gene: TRBD1; clone size: .; J gene: TRBJ1-1; V gene: TRBV28; CDR3 protein: CASSPTGASAFF; CDR3 DNA: TGTGCCAGCAGCCCGACAGGGGCGTCGGCTTTCTTT
D gene: .; clone size: .; J gene: TRBJ1-1; V gene: TRBV6-5; CDR3 protein: CASSYGGTEAFF; CDR3 DNA: TGTGCCAGCAGTTACGGGGGCACTGAAGCTTTCTTT